This T cell receptor (beta chain) is from a study of blood T cell repertoires in COVID-19. Study details: The United States, Italy and Spain were the sources of the acute and convalescent COVID-19 samples. PBMCs, B-cell-depleted T cells, or T cells were the source of the cDNA or gDNA that made up the material.

The CDR3 is 15 residues long. In the original processing: The assay estimated nucleated cells by amplifying reference gene primers. Produced via immunoSEQ multiplex PCR; TCRdb's table is partial and in-frame only. The D gene and trimming were derived from the DNA, and the V and J assignments and clone size from that table. This table has 150,000 to 200,000 clones, approximately 85% appearing once. The receptor was isolated from a man in his forties with acute or convalescent COVID-19. Sequencing input: peripheral blood. V and J are TRBV21-1 and TRBJ1-2; the listed D gene, TRBD1, was not tested against the DNA. TRBV21-1 is designated a pseudogene. CDR3 in DNA: TGTGCCAAAACTTTTCGGAAACAGGAGTCCTATGGCTACACCTTC. It is translated as CAKTFRKQESYGYTF.